This T cell receptor beta chain came from a study of blood T cell repertoires in COVID-19. Whole-study context: The study drew acute and convalescent COVID-19 samples from the United States, Italy and Spain. PBMCs, B-cell-depleted T cells, or T cells provided the cDNA or gDNA that made up the material.

V shed 5 bases, J shed 0 bases, and the junction held 6 bases outside the gene matches. This CDR3 is 16 amino acids long. The germline gives CDR1 MNHEY, CDR2 SMNVEV (reference sequence). Original processing notes: Reference gene primers were amplified, and this amplification served to estimate nucleated cell counts. Data came from immunoSEQ multiplex PCR; TCRdb stores just in-frame clones and leaves some out. The D gene and trimming were derived from the DNA, and the V and J assignments and clone size from that table. The profile shows around 54,000 clones, 90% of them singletons. The source of this sequence is a woman in her thirties or forties with active COVID-19. Sequences were obtained from peripheral blood. The chain recombines TRBV27 with TRBJ1-3, with 8 nucleotides matching TRBD1. The CDR3 is CASSLGQGYSGNTIYF. Written as DNA, the CDR3 is TGTGCCAGCAGTCTAGGACAGGGATACTCTGGAAACACCATATATTTT.